This TCR beta chain was found in a study of spatial heterogeneity in lung cancer. As to time point: sample taken at primary tumor resection. Untreated early-stage non-small cell lung cancer patients, roughly 75 in total, were the donors. Material for sequencing was whole RNA from tumor, nontumor lung or frozen PBMC, left unsorted. Unique molecular identifiers tagged every individual TCR cDNA molecule. TCRdb redid the calling of the 5' RACE reads with MiXCR, one entry per CDR3 protein. The table shows some 2,100 distinct CDR3 sequences, with more than 2% occurring only once. Study observations and caveats: It was found that expanded intratumoral alpha and beta TCR counts tracked tumor mutation counts. Ubiquitous nonsynonymous mutations were tracked by counts of ubiquitous expanded TCRs, and regional ones by counts of regional expanded TCRs.

In this sample, this clonotype is medium-sized. Its antigen is unknown. The CDR3 has 19 residues. Germline loops: CDR1 MNHNS, CDR2 SASEGT. V gave up 3 bases and J gave up 9 bases; unmatched junction bases: 21. This TCR was recovered from a male donor with early-stage non-small cell lung cancer. J is TRBJ2-1 and V is TRBV6-1, with TRBD1 matching 9 bases. The sequenced sample was lung tumor tissue, obtained at surgery. The CDR3 sequence: CASSEISSLGDRARLEQFF. The CDR3 coding sequence is TGTGCCAGCAGTGAGATCTCAAGCCTAGGGGACAGGGCCCGCCTTGAGCAGTTCTTC.